A selection of T cell receptor beta chains follows, all from one sample in a study of blood T cell repertoires in COVID-19. Assay used: immunoSEQ multiplex PCR; TCRdb lists only in-frame clones, some missing. The table records 250,000 to 300,000 clones, roughly 90% of them present only once. Input material: peripheral blood. These TCRs come from a woman in her 70s with COVID-19, enrolled during active disease. The CDR3 runs from the conserved cysteine through the conserved F or W. A D gene is named only where the DNA matches it firmly. Part of the rows lack a size; the others show once, few, many or a class for expanded clones.

abundance,d_gene,v_gene,j_gene,CDR3aa,CDR3nt
-,-,TRBV7-9,TRBJ1-1,CASSALAQTHPNTEAFF,TGTGCCAGCAGTGCCCTAGCTCAGACCCACCCGAACACTGAAGCTTTCTTT
-,TRBD1,TRBV7-2,TRBJ1-1,CASSIRQGNTEAFF,TGTGCCAGCAGCATCAGACAGGGGAACACTGAAGCTTTCTTT
once,TRBD1,TRBV9,TRBJ1-4,CASSPGQGATNEKLFF,TGTGCCAGCAGCCCGGGACAGGGTGCAACTAATGAAAAACTGTTTTTT
-,-,TRBV19,TRBJ1-1,CASSMGGTEAFF,TGTGCCAGTAGTATGGGGGGCACTGAAGCTTTCTTT
-,-,TRBV20-1,TRBJ1-1,CSAIDTEAFF,TGCAGTGCTATCGACACTGAAGCTTTCTTT
-,-,TRBV6-5,TRBJ2-7,CALGGSYEQYF,TGTGCCCTTGGCGGGTCCTACGAGCAGTACTTC
-,TRBD1,TRBV6-5,TRBJ1-2,CAAGQGAKGYTF,TGTGCCGCCGGACAGGGGGCGAAGGGCTACACCTTC
-,-,TRBV11-1,TRBJ2-5,CASSLGDKTLYF,TGTGCCAGCAGCTTAGGAGACAAAACGCTGTACTTC
once,-,TRBV7-3,TRBJ2-2,CASSLTRDINTGELFF,TGTGCCAGCAGCTTAACCCGGGACATCAACACCGGGGAGCTGTTTTTT
once,TRBD2,TRBV28,TRBJ2-7,CASSSLTSGGFYEQYF,TGTGCCAGCAGTTCCCTGACTAGCGGGGGATTTTACGAGCAGTACTTC
once,TRBD1,TRBV18,TRBJ2-1,CASSPPTGTAYNEQFF,TGTGCCAGCTCACCACCAACCGGGACAGCTTACAATGAGCAGTTCTTC
-,-,TRBV5-8,TRBJ2-7,CASSPSSSYEQYF,TGTGCCAGCAGCCCATCCTCTAGCTACGAGCAGTACTTC